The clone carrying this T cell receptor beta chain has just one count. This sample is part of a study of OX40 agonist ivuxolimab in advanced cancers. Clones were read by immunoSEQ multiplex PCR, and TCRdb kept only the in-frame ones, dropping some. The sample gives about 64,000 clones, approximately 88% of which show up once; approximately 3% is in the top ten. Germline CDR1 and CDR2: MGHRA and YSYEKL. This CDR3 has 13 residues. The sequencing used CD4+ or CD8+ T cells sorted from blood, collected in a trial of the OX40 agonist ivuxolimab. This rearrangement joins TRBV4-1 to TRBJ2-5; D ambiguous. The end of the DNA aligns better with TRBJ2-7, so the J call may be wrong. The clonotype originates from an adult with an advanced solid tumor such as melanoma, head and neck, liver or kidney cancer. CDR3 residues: CASSQSSFYEQYF. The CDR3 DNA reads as TGCGCCAGCAGCCAATCCAGCTTCTACGAGCAGTACTTC.